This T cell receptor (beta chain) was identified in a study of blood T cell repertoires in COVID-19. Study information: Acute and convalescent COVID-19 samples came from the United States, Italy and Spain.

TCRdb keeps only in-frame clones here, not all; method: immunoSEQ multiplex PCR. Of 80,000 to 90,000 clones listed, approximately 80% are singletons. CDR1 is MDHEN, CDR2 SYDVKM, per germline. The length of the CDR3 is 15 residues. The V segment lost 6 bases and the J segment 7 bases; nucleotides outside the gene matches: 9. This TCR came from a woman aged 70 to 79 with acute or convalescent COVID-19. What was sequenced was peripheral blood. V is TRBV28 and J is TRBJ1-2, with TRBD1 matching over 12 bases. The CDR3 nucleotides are TGTGCCAGCAGAACTGGGACAGGGGGCCTCCCTGGCTACACCTTC. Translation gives CASRTGTGGLPGYTF.